This is a list of T cell receptor beta chains from one sample in a study of OX40 agonist ivuxolimab in advanced cancers. Clones were read by immunoSEQ multiplex PCR, and TCRdb kept only the in-frame ones, dropping some. The sample lists fewer than 20,000 clones; around 79% were seen once. This specimen was CD4+ or CD8+ T cells sorted from blood, taken in a trial of the OX40 agonist ivuxolimab. Source of these receptors: an adult with an advanced solid tumor such as melanoma, head and neck, liver or kidney cancer. Each CDR3 is given with its conserved first and last residue. D genes are given only for firm matches. Some rows have no size entry. The others give once, few or many, or a class for an expanded clone.

>-|TRBD1|TRBV5-6|TRBJ2-7
TGTGCCAGCAGCCTGGGGACAGGGATCTACGAGCAGTACTTC
CASSLGTGIYEQYF
>once|TRBD1|TRBV7-9|TRBJ2-4
TGTGCCAGCAGCTTAGCGGGACAGGGGATAGCCAAAAACATTCAGTACTTC
CASSLAGQGIAKNIQYF
>-|-|TRBV6-5|TRBJ1-5
TGTGCCAGCAGTCCCGATACAAATCAGCCCCAGCATTTT
CASSPDTNQPQHF
>-|-|TRBV7-9|TRBJ2-5
TGTGCCAGCAGCTTTGAGTTAGCTCAAGAGACCCAGTACTTC
CASSFELAQETQYF
>-|TRBD1|TRBV7-2|TRBJ2-2
TGTGCCAGCAGCTTAGATCCAGCCGGGACAGAAACTCCTGTGGAGCTGTTTTTT
CASSLDPAGTETPVELFF
>-|TRBD1|TRBV4-3|TRBJ2-7
TGCGCCAGCAGCCAGGAGGGACAGGGGACCTACTACGAGCAGTACTTC
CASSQEGQGTYYEQYF
>-|-|TRBV9|TRBJ2-3
TGTGCCAGCAGCGTAGTCGGAAATACGCAGTATTTT
CASSVVGNTQYF
>-|-|TRBV7-2|TRBJ2-7
TGTGCCAGCAGCTTAGCGGCGGGGATTTACGAGCAGTACTTC
CASSLAAGIYEQYF
>-|-|TRBV19|TRBJ1-1
TGTGCCAGTAGTCCGGCTCGGGTAGGCACTGAAGCTTTCTTT
CASSPARVGTEAFF
>-|-|TRBV11-2|TRBJ2-3
TGTGCCAGCAGCTTAGATCTTACAGATACGCAGTATTTT
CASSLDLTDTQYF
>once|-|TRBV9|TRBJ2-5
TGTGCCAGCAGCGACAGGTTCACGGGGACCCAGTACTTC
CASSDRFTGTQYF
>-|-|TRBV7-3|TRBJ2-5
TGTGCCACCCCTCAGGTAAGGAAGGAGACCCAGTACTTC
CATPQVRKETQYF
>-|-|TRBV27|TRBJ2-3
TGTGCCAGCAGTTTCGGGGCAGATACGCAGTATTTT
CASSFGADTQYF
>-|-|TRBV7-9|TRBJ2-7
TGTGCCAGCAGCTTCCCCACGACCTACGAGCAGTACTTC
CASSFPTTYEQYF
>-|-|TRBV5-7|TRBJ1-2
TGTGCAGCAGCTTACCACTATGGCTACACCTTC
CAAAYHYGYTF
>-|TRBD2|TRBV5-1|TRBJ2-4
TGCGCCAGCAGCTTGGGGCGGGCGGGGGAAAACATTCAGTACTTC
CASSLGRAGENIQYF
>-|-|TRBV11-3|TRBJ1-1
TGTGCCAGCAGCTTAGAGGGGGCGACGGGCACTGAAGCTTTCTTT
CASSLEGATGTEAFF
>few|TRBD1|TRBV27|TRBJ1-1
TGTGCCAGCCTGGGACAGGGGCCCACTGAAGCTTTCTTT
CASLGQGPTEAFF
>few|-|TRBV6-6|TRBJ1-1
TGTGCCAGCAGTTACTCGGGGATGAACACTGAAGCTTTCTTT
CASSYSGMNTEAFF
>-|-|TRBV5-6|TRBJ2-7
TGTGCCAGCAGCTTGACGGACGGAGAGCAGTACTTC
CASSLTDGEQYF
>-|-|TRBV4-3|TRBJ2-3
TGCGCCAGCAGCCAAGGTCTGCGAGAGGGAGATACGCAGTATTTT
CASSQGLREGDTQYF
>-|TRBD1|TRBV4-2|TRBJ1-5
TGTGCCAGCAGCTATGGGACAGAGAGCAATCAGCCCCAGCATTTT
CASSYGTESNQPQHF
>-|TRBD1|TRBV27|TRBJ1-2
TGTGCCAGCAGTGTACAGGGGACAACCTACGGCTACACCTTC
CASSVQGTTYGYTF
>-|-|TRBV9|TRBJ1-5
TGTGCCAGCAGCGTAGGGGGGCCAAATCAGCCCCAGCATTTT
CASSVGGPNQPQHF
>-|TRBD1|TRBV7-8|TRBJ2-2
TGTGCCAGCAGCGCGGACAGGGGAACCGGGGAGCTGTTTTTT
CASSADRGTGELFF
>medium-sized|-|TRBV7-9|TRBJ1-2
TGTGCCAGCAGCTCCCTTACGGGAACGGACTATGGCTACACCTTC
CASSSLTGTDYGYTF
>large|-|TRBV7-9|TRBJ2-2
TGTGCCAGCAGCCCGTCGAAAAACACCGGGGAGCTGTTTTTT
CASSPSKNTGELFF
>-|TRBD1|TRBV10-3|TRBJ1-1
TGTGCCATCAGTGAGCTGATAAACGACAGGGGTTGGACTGAAGCTTTCTTT
CAISELINDRGWTEAFF
>-|TRBD1|TRBV10-3|TRBJ1-1
TGTGCCATCAGCGGGACAGGGGCGCCGGACACTGAAGCTTTCTTT
CAISGTGAPDTEAFF
>-|-|TRBV11-2|TRBJ2-7
TGTGCCAGCAGCTTGGCAGGCCTCTCCTACGAGCAGTACTTC
CASSLAGLSYEQYF
>-|-|TRBV7-9|TRBJ1-5
TGTGCCAGCAGCTCGGGGTATAACCCCCAGCATTTT
CASSSGYNPQHF